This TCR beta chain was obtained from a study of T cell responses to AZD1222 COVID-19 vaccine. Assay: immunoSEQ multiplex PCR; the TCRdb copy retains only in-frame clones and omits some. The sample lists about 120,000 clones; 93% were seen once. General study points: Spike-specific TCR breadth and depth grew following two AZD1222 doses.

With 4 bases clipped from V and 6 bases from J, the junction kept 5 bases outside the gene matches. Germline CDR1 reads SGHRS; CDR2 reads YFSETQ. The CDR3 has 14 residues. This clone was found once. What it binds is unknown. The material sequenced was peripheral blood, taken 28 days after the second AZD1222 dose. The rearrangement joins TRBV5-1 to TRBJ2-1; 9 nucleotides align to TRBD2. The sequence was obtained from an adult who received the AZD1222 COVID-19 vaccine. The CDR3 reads CASSQGLAPNEQFF. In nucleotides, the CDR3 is TGCGCCAGCAGCCAGGGACTAGCACCCAATGAGCAGTTCTTC.